This T cell receptor (beta chain) came from a study of T cell repertoires in cytomegalovirus infection. Study context: Public signatures in TCR beta pointed to CMV infection and matching HLA type. Overall study results and limits: The ex vivo response was dominated by HLA-C-restricted CMV-specific TCR beta clonotypes. Summed frequency of public TCR beta families distinguished CMV carriers with the relevant HLA.

The CDR3 length is 12 residues. CDR1 and CDR2 (germline): MNHEY, SVGEGT. Trimming shortened V by 5 bases and J by 6 bases, and 9 bases separated the two germline ends. TCRdb re-called the reads with MiXCR, one entry per CDR3 protein. This table has 150,000 to 200,000 distinct CDR3 sequences, roughly 9% appearing once. This clonotype was recorded a few times. Its cognate antigen is unknown. The chain couples TRBV6-2 or TRBV6-3 to TRBJ2-3; D gene uncertain. This TCR derives from a human donor in good health (CMV status not recorded). Some clones in this sample may be carry-over from other donors' samples. The sequencing sample was made of PBMCs. CDR3 nucleotides: TGTGCCAGCAGTCCTTCCCTGGATACGCAGTATTTT. Its protein product is CASSPSLDTQYF.